The present entry profiles one T cell receptor (beta chain) with its context. The data belong to a study of CD8 T cells in Susac syndrome. CDR3 length: 15 residues. Per the germline V gene, CDR1 is MDHEN and CDR2 is SYDVKM. V lost 6 bases, J lost 0 bases, and 8 bases stayed unmatched. Random hexamers primed reverse transcription of about 0.5 to 1 ug RNA. TCRdb processed the immunoSEQ multiplex PCR reads anew with MiXCR; each CDR3 protein has one entry. The sample includes more than 150,000 distinct CDR3 sequences, 95% of them seen just once. V and J are TRBV28 and TRBJ2-7, with 7 positions matching TRBD1. The material sequenced was CD8+ T cells from PBMCs. This receptor was identified in a human donor with multiple sclerosis. The CDR3 DNA is TGTGCCAGCAGCTTCAGGGGGAGTAGCTCCTACGAGCAGTACTTC. Translation gives CASSFRGSSSYEQYF.